This passage covers 30 T cell receptor beta chains from one sample sequenced in a study of cytomegalovirus exposure and HLA in healthy donors. PCR was performed using 60 Vbeta and 13 Jbeta primers. Produced via immunoSEQ multiplex PCR; TCRdb's table is partial and in-frame only. The sample consists of about 110,000 clones, around 88% of them appearing once. The sequenced sample was PBMCs. These receptors were collected from a man between 40 and 49 years old in good health and CMV-seronegative.

J is TRBJ2-3 and V is TRBV6-1, with D perhaps matching TRBD2 (5 bases). V was pared by 10 bases and J by 2 bases, with 10 bases between. The CDR3 totals 12 residues. CDR1 is MNHNS and CDR2 is SASEGT in the germline V gene. The CDR3 reads CATEGNTDTQYF. The CDR3 bases are TGTGCCACAGAGGGCAACACAGATACGCAGTATTTT.

CDR3 region: CASSEFGAGANVLTF. The CDR3 DNA follows: TGTGCCAGCAGTGAATTCGGGGCTGGGGCCAACGTCCTGACTTTC. The chain carries TRBV25-1 and TRBJ2-6; maybe TRBD2 (5 bases). Germline values: CDR1 MGHDK, CDR2 SYGVNS. V lost 1 base and J lost 2, with 6 bases in between. The CDR3 has 15 amino acids.

The chain joins TRBV29-1 to TRBJ1-5; TRBD1 aligns across 8 bases. The J segment lost 9 bases and the V segment lost 2 bases, leaving 12 bases of the junction unmatched. The germline V gene has CDR1 SQVTM and CDR2 ANQGSEA. The length of the CDR3 is 15 residues. The CDR3 coding sequence is TGCAGCGTTGAATTAGGGGACAGGCCTAACGGGCCCCAGCATTTT. Translated, it gives CSVELGDRPNGPQHF.

The chain uses TRBV6-6 and TRBJ1-2; a weak D match, TRBD1 (5 bases). The CDR3 length is 14 residues. The germline V gene has CDR1 MNHNY and CDR2 SVGAGI (reference sequence). Deletions cut 10 bases from V and 4 bases from J, with 19 bases between. This chain's CDR3 is CAISRGFRGYGYTF. The CDR3 DNA is TGTGCCATTTCTCGGGGGTTCCGGGGCTATGGCTACACCTTC.

This clone was observed a handful of times. The CDR3 sequence: CASSWAGTGTTEAFF. In DNA, the CDR3 is TGCGCCAGCAGCTGGGCCGGGACAGGAACCACTGAAGCTTTCTTT. The chain recombines TRBV5-1 with TRBJ1-1; 8 bases align to TRBD1. After removal of 3 bases from V and 4 bases from J, the junction contained 8 bases not matched to a gene. This CDR3 region has 15 residues. CDR1 and CDR2 (germline): SGHRS, YFSETQ.

V is TRBV18 and J is TRBJ1-4; possible D gene TRBD1, 6 bases. The CDR3 has 15 residues. V dropped 3 bases and J dropped 6 bases, with 14 bases sitting between them. The germline V gene has CDR1 KGHSH and CDR2 LQKENI. The CDR3 spells CASSPAGTRDEKLFF. The CDR3 nucleotides read TGTGCCAGCTCACCGGCCGGGACACGGGATGAAAAACTGTTTTTT.

The chain combines TRBV2 with TRBJ2-5; TRBD2 is a possible D gene (7 bases). CDR1 SNHLY and CDR2 FYNNEI come from the germline V gene. V was trimmed by 6 bases and J by 7 bases, leaving 18 bases between them. This CDR3 is built from 14 residues. DNA of the CDR3: TGTGCCAGCAGGGACTCGGGGGGCCTAGGGACCCAGTACTTC. Translation gives CASRDSGGLGTQYF.

The gene calls are TRBV15 and TRBJ2-5; 9 positions match TRBD1. This CDR3 has 15 residues. The V segment lost 5 bases and the J segment 4 bases; nucleotides outside the gene matches: 8. Germline CDR1 reads LNHNV; CDR2 reads YYDKDF (reference sequence). The chain's CDR3 is CATSGTGTGLETQYF. The DNA for the CDR3 is TGTGCCACCAGCGGGACCGGGACAGGGTTAGAGACCCAGTACTTC.

The chain joins TRBV5-1 to TRBJ1-6; 9 positions match TRBD1. Trimming at V came to 0 bases and at J to 5 bases, leaving 6 bases not matched to a gene. CDR3 length: 17 residues. CDR1 SGHRS and CDR2 YFSETQ come from the germline V gene. CDR3 DNA sequence: TGCGCCAGCAGCTTGGAAGAACAGGGGGCCAATAATTCACCCCTCCACTTT. Amino acids: CASSLEEQGANNSPLHF. The entire variable domain, with the rest obtained from reference TRBV5-1 and TRBJ1-6, is as follows: KAGVTQTPRYLIKTRGQQVTLSCSPISGHRSVSWYQQTPGQGLQFLFEYFSETQRNKGNFPGRFSGRQFSNSRSEMNVSTLELGDSALYLCASSLEEQGANNSPLHFGNGTRLTVT.

This clone was recorded once. This chain uses TRBV28 with TRBJ2-2; TRBD2 is a possible D gene (7 bases). Trimming stripped 7 bases from V and 4 bases from J, with 19 bases between. Germline assignment: CDR1 MDHEN and CDR2 SYDVKM. This CDR3 is 16 amino acids long. The CDR3 region has the DNA TGTGCCAGCACCCAGGGGAGCGGGGTAGTCACCGGGGAGCTGTTTTTT. This translates into CASTQGSGVVTGELFF.

V is TRBV7-9 and J is TRBJ2-1; D possibly corresponds to TRBD2 (7 bases). The V end was cut by 7 bases, the J end by 5 bases, with 15 bases between. Germline V lookup: CDR1 SEHNR, CDR2 FQNEAQ (reference sequence). There are 14 residues in the CDR3. CDR3 nucleotides: TGTGCCAGCATTAAGGGGGGGCGGGACAATGAGCAGTTCTTC. Translation: CASIKGGRDNEQFF.

The J gene is TRBJ2-1, the V gene TRBV5-1; 7 nucleotides line up with TRBD1. This CDR3 has 14 amino acids. V shed 4 bases and J 7 bases; nucleotides not matched to a gene: 8. Looked up from germline, CDR1 is SGHRS and CDR2 is YFSETQ. The CDR3 sequence is CASSPDRVENEQFF. As DNA, the CDR3 is TGCGCCAGCAGCCCCGACAGGGTTGAAAATGAGCAGTTCTTC. The entire variable domain, with the rest obtained from reference TRBV5-1 and TRBJ2-1, is as follows: KAGVTQTPRYLIKTRGQQVTLSCSPISGHRSVSWYQQTPGQGLQFLFEYFSETQRNKGNFPGRFSGRQFSNSRSEMNVSTLELGDSALYLCASSPDRVENEQFFGPGTRLTVL.

Notes on this clone: Other DNA sequences in this specimen translate into the identical CDR3. V is TRBV6-5 and J is TRBJ2-7, with 9 bases that match TRBD1. From germline, CDR1 is MNHEY and CDR2 SVGAGI. The J segment lost 3 bases and the V segment lost 2 bases, leaving 5 bases of the junction unmatched. The CDR3 sequence is 15 residues long. CDR3: CASSYGGQGDYEQYF. CDR3 nucleotides: TGTGCCAGCAGTTACGGGGGACAGGGAGACTACGAGCAGTACTTC.

V usage is TRBV10-3 and J usage is TRBJ1-4, with D tentatively TRBD1 (5 bases). Deletions cut 0 bases from V and 7 bases from J, with 15 bases between. CDR1 ENHRY and CDR2 SYGVKD come from the germline V gene. This CDR3 comprises 16 residues. CDR3 sequence (DNA): TGTGCCATCAGTGAGTCGGGTTTACAGGTTGGTGAAAAACTGTTTTTT. Amino acid sequence: CAISESGLQVGEKLFF.

The rearrangement uses TRBV6-5 and TRBJ1-1; D might be TRBD1 (5 bases). Germline V gene data show CDR1 as MNHEY and CDR2 as SVGAGI. V was pared by 6 bases and J by 6 bases, with 17 bases between. There are 14 residues in the CDR3. The CDR3 nucleotides are TGTGCCAGCAGGCCCGGCAGGGTGGGCGCTGAAGCTTTCTTT. Protein: CASRPGRVGAEAFF.

The chain employs TRBV2 and TRBJ1-5, with a possible D match to TRBD1 (5 bases). Looked up from germline, CDR1 is SNHLY and CDR2 is FYNNEI. Trimming took 6 bases from V and 11 from J, leaving 17 bases between them. This CDR3 comprises 13 residues. CDR3 coding DNA: TGTGCCAGCAGAAGTGACAGCGTGTCCACCCAGCATTTT. Its translation is CASRSDSVSTQHF.

The chain joins TRBV5-4 to TRBJ2-3; TRBD2 aligns across 10 bases. CDR3 length equals 16 residues. With V trimmed by 1 base and J by 1 base, 3 bases remained unmatched. CDR1 and CDR2 (germline): SGHNT, YYREEE (reference sequence). The CDR3 spells CASSLYLAGGTDTQYF. Written as DNA, the CDR3 is TGTGCCAGCAGCTTGTACCTAGCGGGGGGCACAGATACGCAGTATTTT.

In its sample, this clone was seen a few times. The chain joins TRBV5-4 to TRBJ2-5, with D possibly TRBD2 on 6 matching bases. Trimming cost V 0 bases and J 1 base, with 13 bases left between them. Per the germline V gene, CDR1 is SGHNT and CDR2 is YYREEE (reference sequence). The CDR3 is made up of 16 amino acids. CDR3 region: CASSLAGPGLQETQYF. The CDR3 region has the DNA TGTGCCAGCAGCTTGGCGGGCCCGGGACTCCAAGAGACCCAGTACTTC. The variable domain in full, with the rest retrieved from reference TRBV5-4 and TRBJ2-5, is ETGVTQSPTHLIKTRGQQVTLRCSSQSGHNTVSWYQQALGQGPQFIFQYYREEENGRGNFPPRFSGLQFPNYSSELNVNALELDDSALYLCASSLAGPGLQETQYFGPGTRLLVL.

This sequence joins TRBV19 and TRBJ1-6; D unresolved. The V and J ends lost 7 bases and 6 bases respectively, with 13 bases between them. CDR1 is LNHDA and CDR2 is SQIVND in the germline V gene (reference sequence). The CDR3 loop spans 14 amino acids. CDR3 sequence: CASKERGRNSPLHF. DNA of the CDR3: TGTGCCAGTAAGGAACGAGGGCGTAATTCACCCCTCCACTTT.

The table lists this clone with a few counts. The rearrangement uses TRBV5-1 and TRBJ2-5; the match to TRBD2 covers 9 bases. The CDR3 is 15 amino acids. Trimming at V came to 2 bases and at J to 2 bases, leaving 4 bases not matched to a gene. Germline V gene data show CDR1 as SGHRS and CDR2 as YFSETQ. CDR3 loop: CASSFGAGGQETQYF. CDR3 bases: TGCGCCAGCAGCTTCGGGGCGGGGGGGCAAGAGACCCAGTACTTC.

The rearrangement joins TRBV5-4 to TRBJ1-1; tentative D call: TRBD1 (6 bases). V was clipped by 5 bases and J by 9 bases, with 14 bases between them. The CDR3 consists of 12 residues. Germline assignment: CDR1 SGHNT and CDR2 YYREEE (reference sequence). For the CDR3, the DNA is TGTGCCAGCAGGTTAGAGACAGGCCAAGCTTTCTTT. Residues: CASRLETGQAFF.

The rearrangement links TRBV10-2 to TRBJ2-7; 7 bases fit TRBD1. With 3 bases clipped from V and 2 bases from J, the junction kept 7 bases outside the gene matches. Germline CDR1 is WSHSY and CDR2 is SAAADI. The CDR3 spans 15 residues. The CDR3 is CASSERGGATYEQYF. The CDR3 DNA reads as TGCGCCAGCAGTGAAAGAGGGGGCGCGACCTACGAGCAGTACTTC.

The chain employs TRBV5-4 and TRBJ2-5; 8 bases are shared with TRBD2. With 3 bases clipped from V and 5 bases from J, the junction kept 9 bases outside the gene matches. This CDR3 is built from 15 residues. Germline V gene data show CDR1 as SGHNT and CDR2 as YYREEE (reference sequence). In DNA, the CDR3 is TGTGCCAGCAGCTCGAGAGCGGGGGAATCTGAGACCCAGTACTTC. Protein sequence: CASSSRAGESETQYF.

V is TRBV4-3 and J is TRBJ1-4; TRBD1 matches at 7 bases. V lost 2 bases, J lost 8 bases, and 5 bases stayed unmatched. The CDR3 sequence is 14 residues long. From germline, CDR1 is LGHNA and CDR2 YSLEER. The CDR3 region is CASSQRQGDEKLFF. The CDR3 DNA sequence: TGCGCCAGCAGCCAAAGACAGGGAGACGAAAAACTGTTTTTT.

This rearrangement joins TRBV11-1 to TRBJ2-6, with D maybe TRBD2 (6 bases). V was clipped by 2 bases and J by 2 bases, with 10 bases between them. CDR1 is SGHAT, CDR2 FQDESV, per germline (reference sequence). CDR3 length: 16 amino acids. CDR3 DNA sequence: TGTGCCAGCAGCTTACCTTGGGGGGCTGGGGCCAACGTCCTGACTTTC. Its protein product is CASSLPWGAGANVLTF.

This clone was observed a few times. V is TRBV6-1 and J is TRBJ1-4; 7 positions match TRBD1. Germline values: CDR1 MNHNS, CDR2 SASEGT. V dropped 8 bases and J dropped 0; count of bases not matched to a gene: 3. CDR3 length: 14 amino acids. CDR3 bases: TGTGCCAGCCGGGACAGCGCAACTAATGAAAAACTGTTTTTT. Translating gives CASRDSATNEKLFF.

J is TRBJ1-5 and V is TRBV7-6, with no clear D. Trimming shortened V by 4 bases and J by 5 bases, and 9 bases separated the two germline ends. CDR1 and CDR2 from the germline V gene are SGHVS and FNYEAQ. The CDR3 length is 13 residues. The CDR3 nucleotides are TGTGCCAGCAGCTCAAACATGGATCAGCCCCAGCATTTT. This encodes CASSSNMDQPQHF.

V is TRBV6-6 and J is TRBJ1-6; 11 bases are a match to TRBD1. V was pared by 5 bases and J by 8 bases, with 8 bases of the junction left unmatched. The germline gives CDR1 MNHNY, CDR2 SVGAGI (reference sequence). This CDR3 has 16 residues. CDR3 protein: CASSGQGAQRHSPLHF. The CDR3 DNA sequence: TGTGCCAGCAGTGGACAGGGGGCGCAACGGCATTCACCCCTCCACTTT.

The chain couples TRBV5-6 to TRBJ2-4, with a possible D match to TRBD2 (5 bases). The length of the CDR3 is 16 residues. Per germline, CDR1 SGHDT and CDR2 YYEEEE. V was pared by 0 bases and J by 0 bases, with 10 bases between. The CDR3 loop is CASSLEDGRAKNIQYF. The DNA of the CDR3 is TGTGCCAGCAGCTTGGAGGATGGGAGAGCCAAAAACATTCAGTACTTC.

V gene TRBV15 combines with J gene TRBJ2-7; a possible D gene is TRBD1 (6 bases). V lost 2 bases and J 3 bases, leaving 14 bases between the germline ends. Germline V gives CDR1 LNHNV, CDR2 YYDKDF (reference sequence). The CDR3 loop spans 15 amino acids. The chain's CDR3 is CATSRQQGIGYEQYF. The CDR3 DNA sequence: TGTGCCACCAGCAGACAACAGGGAATCGGCTACGAGCAGTACTTC.